Listed below are T cell receptor beta chains from one sample, sequenced in a study of T cells in Graves' hyperthyroidism and ophthalmopathy. TCRdb recomputed calls from the multiplex PCR reads with MiXCR, one row per CDR3 protein. This table has over 300,000 distinct CDR3 sequences, 12% to 15% appearing once. Sample: blood. All receptors derive from a woman aged 40 to 50 with Graves' ophthalmopathy. Each CDR3 is given with its conserved first and last residue. Fields, in order: V gene, J gene, CDR3 protein.

TRBV11-3,TRBJ2-3,CASSFRTGLSTDTQYF
TRBV27,TRBJ2-1,CASSLVPEWAGNEQFF
TRBV4-1,TRBJ2-7,CASSRAGQNSYEQYF
TRBV10-3,TRBJ2-7,CAISELGAPSYEQYF
TRBV7-2,TRBJ2-7,CASSLVRQFYEQYF
TRBV27,TRBJ2-1,CASSLMGPRNEQFF
TRBV5-6,TRBJ1-6,CASSFHQGNGSPLHF
TRBV29-1,TRBJ1-2,CSVPGQRNYGCTF
TRBV24-1,TRBJ2-1,CATSDWGEQFF
TRBV7-6,TRBJ2-1,CASGSAQSHEQFF
TRBV7-9,TRBJ2-3,CATHPTSSGTDTQYF
TRBV20-1,TRBJ2-2,CSARDMALTGELFF
TRBV5-1,TRBJ2-5,CASSLGTTGGGAGETQYF
TRBV2,TRBJ2-2,CASSNRPTAGTGVVGELFF
TRBV20-1,TRBJ1-1,CSASQQGLWNTEAFF
TRBV5-8,TRBJ2-3,CASSPRPSGHTQYF
TRBV5-6,TRBJ1-1,CASRKGRSNTEAFF
TRBV3-1,TRBJ1-2,CASSQGGGNYGYTF
TRBV2,TRBJ2-4,CASRGQGGNIQYF
TRBV5-6,TRBJ2-4,CASSLAARRDGNIQYF
TRBV29-1,TRBJ2-3,CSVGRTGPADTQYF
TRBV10-2,TRBJ2-2,CASNIGGGNTGELFF
TRBV20-1,TRBJ2-1,CSARIPGSEQFF
TRBV11-3,TRBJ2-2,CASSSYSDSPGELFF
TRBV20-1,TRBJ2-3,CSAEAQAGGTQVFPDTQYF
TRBV12-3/TRBV12-4,TRBJ2-5,CASSYSGGAKETQYF
TRBV4-1,TRBJ2-7,CASSQEQGGEQYF
TRBV19,TRBJ2-2,CASSLGTGGAGELFF
TRBV12-3/TRBV12-4,TRBJ2-4,CASSSVGHGKNIQYF
TRBV7-2,TRBJ2-5,CASSPRTGLETQYF
TRBV19,TRBJ1-1,CASRSRWEDTEAFF
TRBV9,TRBJ2-1,CASSVGPGGSYNEQFF
TRBV7-9,TRBJ1-2,CASSLSESGQGLGGYTF
TRBV5-4,TRBJ2-7,CASSFSGGAYEQYF
TRBV20-1,TRBJ2-2,CSARDRVRVELFF
TRBV6-5,TRBJ2-4,CASSYSAGVENIQYF
TRBV20-1,TRBJ2-7,CSASWGFGYEQYF
TRBV20-1,TRBJ2-5,CSARDVAGEEETQYF
TRBV2,TRBJ2-3,CATQRDRRIRDTQYF
TRBV28,TRBJ2-7,CASSFVRQVDEQYF
TRBV20-1,TRBJ1-2,CSAGILTGVSMSYTF
TRBV7-6,TRBJ2-7,CASSLGQGLLSEQYF
TRBV2,TRBJ2-1,CASSDRTGGRRSTANEQFF
TRBV27,TRBJ2-5,CASSSPYQETQYF
TRBV5-6,TRBJ2-7,CASSFGVRGFYEQYF
TRBV6-1,TRBJ1-6,CASRGNGRGNSPLHF
TRBV19,TRBJ2-2,CASSSRMTAGELFF
TRBV30,TRBJ1-2,CAWGGEGDYGYTF
TRBV25-1,TRBJ2-5,CASSEWAGGSETQYF
TRBV7-9,TRBJ2-7,CASSPPLVNEQYF